The sequence of this T cell receptor (beta chain) was determined in a study of T-cell reconstitution after alpha-beta-depleted transplantation in children. Germline lookup yields CDR1 MNHNS and CDR2 SASEGT. Losses at the gene ends were 6 bases for V and 7 bases for J; bases not matched to a gene: 14. The CDR3 sequence is 15 residues long. Unique molecular identifiers were used to barcode this TCRbeta library. TCRdb fed the PCR reads into MiXCR, producing one record per CDR3 protein. The sample holds about 340,000 distinct CDR3 sequences, 13% seen once. The sequence derives from a human donor who donated a stem cell graft to a child with Fanconi anemia. The material sequenced was PBMCs, taken from the stem cell graft. This rearrangement joins TRBV6-1 to TRBJ2-7; 8 bases agree with TRBD1. This CDR3 is CASRPRQGPAGEQYF. CDR3 sequence (DNA): TGTGCCAGCAGACCACGACAGGGGCCCGCGGGTGAGCAGTACTTC.